Following are 26 T cell receptor beta chains from one sample sequenced in a study of shared clonotypes between healthy human individuals. Libraries were prepared by immunoSEQ multiplex PCR; TCRdb keeps only in-frame clonotypes and omits some of them. This sample has 2 million to 2.5 million clones, with 80% to 95% found just once. The sequenced sample consisted of naive CD4+ T cells from PBMCs. As to subset: CD45RA+ positively selected. The receptors shown here come from a man between 18 and 35 years old in good health. Some clones in this sample may be carry-over from other donors' samples.

The chain couples TRBV19 to TRBJ1-2, with 11 bases lining up with TRBD1. Germline V lookup: CDR1 LNHDA, CDR2 SQIVND (reference sequence). The CDR3 covers 16 residues. J was trimmed by 4 bases and V by 5 bases; bases with no gene match: 9. The DNA for the CDR3 is TGTGCCAGTAGTCCGGACAGGGGGCGCGTGGGCTATGGCTACACCTTC. Translating it yields CASSPDRGRVGYGYTF.

V and J are TRBV29-1 and TRBJ2-5; the match to TRBD2 covers 15 bases. The trim removed 6 bases at V and 2 bases at J, leaving 1 base unmatched. The length of the CDR3 is 14 residues. Germline values: CDR1 SQVTM, CDR2 ANQGSEA. As DNA, the CDR3 is TGCAGCGTGGGACTAGCGGGAGGTCAAGAGACCCAGTACTTC. Translation gives CSVGLAGGQETQYF.

As for this clone: The junction departs from germline at one end; a sequencing error may be responsible. The V gene is TRBV10-3, the J gene TRBJ2-5; a weak D match, TRBD1 (5 bases). Germline CDR1 and CDR2: ENHRY and SYGVKD. The CDR3 runs to 15 residues. The CDR3 region has the DNA TGTGCCATCAGTGAGTCTCGGCAGGGTCAAGTGACCCAGTACTTC. Its translation: CAISESRQGQVTQYF.

This clone has just one count. The V and J genes are TRBV4-1 and TRBJ2-6, with D possibly matching TRBD2 (7 bases). Germline loops: CDR1 MGHRA, CDR2 YSYEKL. Between the trimmed V and J ends, which lost 4 bases and 3 bases, there was a span of 16 bases. CDR3 length: 17 amino acids. As DNA, the CDR3 is TGCGCCAGCAGCCTTAGCGCGGGGGCGCTTGGGGCCAACGTCCTGACTTTC. This sequence encodes CASSLSAGALGANVLTF.

This clone was recorded once. This chain links TRBV5-4 with TRBJ2-7; 10 positions agree with TRBD2. The V and J ends lost 5 bases and 6 bases, in that order; junction bases with no gene match: 5. The CDR3 runs 13 residues. Per germline, CDR1 SGHNT and CDR2 YYREEE (reference sequence). The CDR3 DNA is TGTGCCAGCAGGCTAGCGGGAGTGGGCGAGCAGTACTTC. It specifies CASRLAGVGEQYF.

This clone was seen a single time. V gene TRBV5-1 combines with J gene TRBJ2-2; D is possibly TRBD1 (5 bases). This CDR3 comprises 14 residues. Germline V gene sequence: CDR1 SGHRS, CDR2 YFSETQ. Trimming cost V 2 bases and J 6 bases, with 11 bases left between them. The DNA for the CDR3 is TGCGCCAGCAGCTTTTCAGGGCTCCCCGGGGAGCTGTTTTTT. Amino acids: CASSFSGLPGELFF. Combining the CDR3 with reference TRBV5-1 and TRBJ2-2 gives the whole variable domain KAGVTQTPRYLIKTRGQQVTLSCSPISGHRSVSWYQQTPGQGLQFLFEYFSETQRNKGNFPGRFSGRQFSNSRSEMNVSTLELGDSALYLCASSFSGLPGELFFGEGSRLTVL.

The V gene is TRBV25-1, the J gene TRBJ2-1; maybe TRBD1 (6 bases). Per germline, CDR1 MGHDK and CDR2 SYGVNS. With 4 bases removed from V and 0 bases from J, the gap between germline ends came to 13 bases. This CDR3 contains 16 residues. CDR3 sequence reads: CASSGLHRASYNEQFF. CDR3 sequence (DNA): TGTGCCAGCAGTGGGCTCCACAGGGCCTCCTACAATGAGCAGTTCTTC.

The CDR3 is CASSARRGADEQYF. DNA of the CDR3: TGTGCCAGCAGCGCCCGCCGGGGGGCAGACGAGCAGTACTTC. The gene calls are TRBV6-1 and TRBJ2-7; D may be TRBD2 (7 bases). Germline CDR1 and CDR2: MNHNS and SASEGT. Trimming pared 6 bases from V and 5 bases from J, leaving 17 bases between. The CDR3 contains 14 residues.

DNA for the CDR3: TGTGCCAGCAGCCCTCTAAGACAGTTCGGTGGAACTGAAGCTTTCTTT. Encoded protein: CASSPLRQFGGTEAFF. V usage is TRBV11-2 and J usage is TRBJ1-1; D possibly corresponds to TRBD1 (5 bases). CDR1 and CDR2 from the germline V gene are SGHAT and FQNNGV. Trimming cost V 5 bases and J 5 bases, with 21 bases left between them. CDR3 length: 16 amino acids.

This chain connects TRBV5-1 to TRBJ2-5; D may be TRBD1 or TRBD2 (5 bases each). V lost 4 bases, J lost 5 bases, and 15 bases lay in between. The CDR3 is 14 residues long. Germline V lookup: CDR1 SGHRS, CDR2 YFSETQ. CDR3 nucleotide sequence: TGCGCCAGCAGCGGGGCGCGAGGGCGGGAGACCCAGTACTTC. It encodes CASSGARGRETQYF.

This rearrangement joins TRBV4-2 to TRBJ2-5, with D unresolved. Trimming removed 5 bases at V and 1 base at J, with 8 bases between. Germline-derived CDR1 and CDR2 are LGHNA and YNFKEQ. CDR3 size: 13 residues. The chain's CDR3 is CASSTRRQETQYF. Here the CDR3 DNA reads TGTGCCAGCAGCACCCGACGCCAAGAGACCCAGTACTTC.

V usage is TRBV5-1 and J usage is TRBJ1-4; D call uncertain. The CDR3 has 13 amino acids. Germline CDR1 reads SGHRS; CDR2 reads YFSETQ. Trimming shortened V by 4 bases and J by 10 bases, and 14 bases separated the two germline ends. CDR3 sequence reads: CASSDGSWGKLFF. The CDR3 bases are TGCGCCAGCAGCGACGGGAGCTGGGGAAAACTGTTTTTT.

V gene TRBV28 combines with J gene TRBJ2-2; no definite D call. Trimming left V 8 bases short and J 6 bases short, with 10 bases between. From germline, CDR1 is MDHEN and CDR2 SYDVKM. The CDR3 contains 12 residues. In nucleotides, the CDR3 is TGTGCCAGCGGGGTATTATCCGGGGAGCTGTTTTTT. Protein: CASGVLSGELFF.

There are a few counts of this clone. Here the CDR3 reads CASSESPNLSGNTIYF. In DNA form, the CDR3 reads TGTGCCAGCAGTGAATCGCCGAACCTCTCAGGAAACACCATATATTTT. J is TRBJ1-3 and V is TRBV6-1; D is unclear. The CDR3 has 16 amino acids. Trimming left V 2 bases short and J 4 bases short, with 15 bases between. CDR1 is MNHNS and CDR2 is SASEGT in the germline V gene.

V usage is TRBV5-1 and J usage is TRBJ2-7; 12 nucleotides agree with TRBD2. The germline CDR1 and CDR2 sequences are SGHRS and YFSETQ. This CDR3 has 16 amino acids. J lost 1 base, V lost 4 bases, and 6 bases had no gene match. The CDR3 loop reads CASSPLTSGSSYEQYF. CDR3 nucleotide sequence: TGCGCCAGCAGCCCACTGACTAGCGGGAGTTCCTACGAGCAGTACTTC.

The chain combines TRBV28 with TRBJ1-5; D ambiguous. Per the germline V gene, CDR1 is MDHEN and CDR2 is SYDVKM. V was cut by 5 bases and J by 0 bases, with 14 bases left in between. CDR3 length equals 16 residues. DNA for the CDR3: TGTGCCAGCAGTATCTTCCGTGGCACTAGCAATCAGCCCCAGCATTTT. Amino acid sequence: CASSIFRGTSNQPQHF. Complete variable domain (other parts from reference TRBV28 and TRBJ1-5): DVKVTQSSRYLVKRTGEKVFLECVQDMDHENMFWYRQDPGLGLRLIYFSYDVKMKEKGDIPEGYSVSREKKERFSLILESASTNQTSMYLCASSIFRGTSNQPQHFGDGTRLSIL.

V usage is TRBV5-6 and J usage is TRBJ2-3, with 8 bases aligning to TRBD1. This CDR3 comprises 16 residues. V shed 4 bases, J shed 3 bases, and the junction held 10 bases outside the gene matches. Per germline, CDR1 SGHDT and CDR2 YYEEEE. CDR3 sequence reads: CASSLTSGGRTDTQYF. CDR3 in DNA: TGTGCCAGCAGCCTTACATCAGGGGGCCGAACAGATACGCAGTATTTT.

V usage is TRBV4-3 and J usage is TRBJ2-7, with TRBD2 identical over 8 bases. CDR1 is LGHNA and CDR2 is YSLEER in the germline V gene. The CDR3 sequence is 17 residues long. With V trimmed by 2 bases and J by 0 bases, 9 bases remained unmatched. CDR3 sequence reads: CASSQSVTSASSYEQYF. In nucleotides, the CDR3 is TGCGCCAGCAGCCAATCGGTGACTAGCGCGAGCTCCTACGAGCAGTACTTC.

The chain has TRBV6-1 and TRBJ1-2, with unresolved D. This CDR3 has 16 residues. V was trimmed by 2 bases and J by 8 bases, leaving 21 bases between them. The V gene's germline CDR1 is MNHNS and CDR2 SASEGT. The CDR3 loop reads CASSEFSASIRGGYTF. For the CDR3, the DNA is TGTGCCAGCAGTGAATTTAGTGCAAGCATTCGGGGAGGCTACACCTTC.

The chain employs TRBV6-6 and TRBJ2-7, with D perhaps being TRBD1 or TRBD2 (6 bases each). Trimming cost V 5 bases and J 7 bases, with 18 bases left between them. The CDR3 is made up of 14 amino acids. Germline V gene lookup returns CDR1 MNHNY and CDR2 SVGAGI (reference sequence). As DNA, the CDR3 is TGTGCCAGCAGTCCCCGGAGGGGGGCGAAGGAGCAGTACTTC. Translating it yields CASSPRRGAKEQYF.

The chain has TRBV5-1 and TRBJ2-5; no reliable D call. The length of the CDR3 is 12 residues. CDR1 is SGHRS and CDR2 is YFSETQ in the germline V gene. The germline V and J ends were trimmed by 4 bases and 9 bases, with 13 bases remaining between them. The CDR3 DNA is TGCGCCAGCAGCCCACACGTCCTGCCCCAGTACTTC. Protein product: CASSPHVLPQYF.

CDR3 in DNA: TGCGCCAGCAGCTTGGAAGCCGGCAGACCGAACACTGAAGCTTTCTTT. Protein sequence: CASSLEAGRPNTEAFF. This chain uses TRBV5-1 with TRBJ1-1; D gene uncertain. Germline CDR1 SGHRS, CDR2 YFSETQ. The CDR3 spans 16 residues. Trimming removed 0 bases from V and 1 base from J, with 13 bases in between.

The rearrangement links TRBV11-2 to TRBJ2-3, with a possible D match to TRBD2 (5 bases). Per germline, CDR1 SGHAT and CDR2 FQNNGV. The ends were cut back, 1 base at V and 3 bases at J, with 14 bases in the middle. This CDR3 is 16 amino acids long. The CDR3 bases are TGTGCCAGCAGCTTAGGAGGTGTTCGGGGAACAGATACGCAGTATTTT. Its translation: CASSLGGVRGTDTQYF.

V gene TRBV14 combines with J gene TRBJ2-1; 11 bases match TRBD2. This CDR3 region has 16 residues. V lost 4 bases to trimming and J lost 8 bases; unmatched junction nucleotides: 10. Germline values: CDR1 SGHDN, CDR2 FVKESK. CDR3 DNA: TGTGCCAGCAGCCGGAGACTAGCGGGACTTACCCATGAGCAGTTCTTC. It translates to CASSRRLAGLTHEQFF.

The rearrangement joins TRBV5-1 to TRBJ2-4; TRBD2 is a possible D gene (6 bases). The germline V gene has CDR1 SGHRS and CDR2 YFSETQ. CDR3 length: 15 residues. Trimming removed 4 bases at V and 2 bases at J, with 13 bases between. CDR3 loop: CASSRAAGSKNIQYF. The CDR3, as DNA: TGCGCCAGCAGCCGCGCGGCGGGGTCCAAAAACATTCAGTACTTC.

V is TRBV4-1 and J is TRBJ1-4; 7 bases are shared with TRBD1. V was clipped by 0 bases and J by 6 bases; unmatched bases: 1. This CDR3 has 14 residues. Germline loops: CDR1 MGHRA, CDR2 YSYEKL. The CDR3 here is CASSQEGTDEKLFF. CDR3 sequence (DNA): TGCGCCAGCAGCCAAGAAGGGACAGATGAAAAACTGTTTTTT.